This T cell receptor beta chain was retrieved from a study of blood T cell repertoires in COVID-19. How the authors handled the data: The assay estimated nucleated cells by amplifying reference gene primers. The protocol was immunoSEQ multiplex PCR, while the TCRdb copy is restricted to in-frame clones and leaves out a portion. That table is the source of V, J and clone size, and D and trimming were worked out from the DNA. The sample includes roughly 210,000 clones, about 85% of them seen just once. This clone was picked up one time. Source material: peripheral blood. This receptor was obtained from a man aged 65 to 85 with acute or convalescent COVID-19.

CDR3 nucleotides: TGTGCCAGCAGCTTAGTCCTGACAGGGGGTACAGATACGCAGTATTTT. This sequence encodes CASSLVLTGGTDTQYF. The V and J genes are TRBV7-2 and TRBJ2-3; 9 bases agree with TRBD1. CDR1 and CDR2 (germline): SGHTA, FQGNSA. The CDR3 extends over 16 amino acids. J gave up 3 bases and V 1 base, and 5 bases lay outside the gene matches.